These T cell receptor beta chains were read from a single sample in a study of cytomegalovirus exposure and HLA in healthy donors. Libraries were prepared by immunoSEQ multiplex PCR; TCRdb keeps only in-frame clonotypes and omits some of them. The sample contains under 45,000 clones, around 77% of which appear only once. Sequencing was done on a sample of PBMCs. These receptors originate from a man aged 25-45 years in good health and CMV-seronegative. CDR3s include the opening cysteine and the closing phenylalanine or tryptophan. The D gene is left open where the match is weak. Only some rows state a clone size, as once, few, many or a class for expanded clones.

CDR3 length: 14; D gene: .; V gene: TRBV11-3; clone size: .; J gene: TRBJ2-2; CDR3 DNA: TGTGCCAGCAGCCATGACAGGTTTTCCGGGGAGCTGTTTTTT; CDR3 protein: CASSHDRFSGELFF
CDR3 length: 16; D gene: TRBD1; V gene: TRBV5-1; clone size: .; J gene: TRBJ2-5; CDR3 DNA: TGCGCCAGCACCCCGGGGGGGACAGGGGGCGCGGAGACCCAGTACTTC; CDR3 protein: CASTPGGTGGAETQYF
CDR3 length: 17; D gene: TRBD2; V gene: TRBV9; clone size: .; J gene: TRBJ2-3; CDR3 DNA: TGTGCCAGCAGCGTAGGGGGACTAGCGGGCAGCACAGATACGCAGTATTTT; CDR3 protein: CASSVGGLAGSTDTQYF
CDR3 length: 15; D gene: .; V gene: TRBV7-8; clone size: .; J gene: TRBJ1-2; CDR3 DNA: TGTGCCAGCACCCAGGTCGTACTCCTTTCGGGAGGCTACACCTTC; CDR3 protein: CASTQVVLLSGGYTF
CDR3 length: 14; D gene: .; V gene: TRBV27; clone size: .; J gene: TRBJ2-1; CDR3 DNA: TGTGCCAGCAGACTAGGCTACCCGGGCAATGAGCAGTTCTTC; CDR3 protein: CASRLGYPGNEQFF
CDR3 length: 13; D gene: TRBD1; V gene: TRBV27; clone size: .; J gene: TRBJ1-4; CDR3 DNA: TGTGCCAGCAGTCCAAGACAGGGAATGATACTGTTTTTT; CDR3 protein: CASSPRQGMILFF
CDR3 length: 18; D gene: TRBD2; V gene: TRBV10-3; clone size: few; J gene: TRBJ2-1; CDR3 DNA: TGTGCCATCAGTGATCCATCGGGACTAGCGGGAGCCTACAATGAGCAGTTCTTC; CDR3 protein: CAISDPSGLAGAYNEQFF
CDR3 length: 14; D gene: .; V gene: TRBV7-9; clone size: .; J gene: TRBJ1-5; CDR3 DNA: TGTGCCAGCAGCTTTAAGGGGGTCAATCAGCCCCAGCATTTT; CDR3 protein: CASSFKGVNQPQHF
CDR3 length: 13; D gene: TRBD1; V gene: TRBV19; clone size: .; J gene: TRBJ1-2; CDR3 DNA: TGTGCCAGTACCGGGGACAGGGGAGTCGGCTACACCTTC; CDR3 protein: CASTGDRGVGYTF
CDR3 length: 17; D gene: TRBD1; V gene: TRBV7-9; clone size: .; J gene: TRBJ2-5; CDR3 DNA: TGTTCCAGCAGCTTTCGTCCCGGGACAGACCTTGGGGAGACCCAGTACTTC; CDR3 protein: CSSSFRPGTDLGETQYF
CDR3 length: 15; D gene: TRBD2; V gene: TRBV9; clone size: .; J gene: TRBJ2-4; CDR3 DNA: TGTGCCAGCAGCGTAGGCGGGGGAGCCAAAAACATTCAGTACTTC; CDR3 protein: CASSVGGGAKNIQYF
CDR3 length: 14; D gene: TRBD2; V gene: TRBV6-6; clone size: .; J gene: TRBJ2-4; CDR3 DNA: TGTGCCAGCAGGTTACTAGCGGGAGGTGACATTCAGTACTTC; CDR3 protein: CASRLLAGGDIQYF
CDR3 length: 16; D gene: .; V gene: TRBV7-2; clone size: .; J gene: TRBJ1-2; CDR3 DNA: TGTGCCAGCAGCTTAGCGGGGGGGATAACTAACTATGGCTACACCTTC; CDR3 protein: CASSLAGGITNYGYTF
CDR3 length: 12; D gene: .; V gene: TRBV12-1; clone size: .; J gene: TRBJ2-2; CDR3 DNA: TGTGCCAGCAGCTGGGGCTCCGGGGAGCTGTTTTTT; CDR3 protein: CASSWGSGELFF
CDR3 length: 16; D gene: TRBD1; V gene: TRBV5-1; clone size: .; J gene: TRBJ1-1; CDR3 DNA: TGCGCCAGCAGCTTGGGGACAGGGGCAATGAACACTGAAGCTTTCTTT; CDR3 protein: CASSLGTGAMNTEAFF
CDR3 length: 13; D gene: .; V gene: TRBV10-1; clone size: .; J gene: TRBJ2-2; CDR3 DNA: TGCGCCAGCAGTGGGGGAGACACCGGGGAGCTGTTTTTT; CDR3 protein: CASSGGDTGELFF
CDR3 length: 15; D gene: TRBD2; V gene: TRBV18; clone size: .; J gene: TRBJ2-1; CDR3 DNA: TGTGCCAGCTCACCTCTAGCGGCGAATTACAATGAGCAGTTCTTC; CDR3 protein: CASSPLAANYNEQFF
CDR3 length: 15; D gene: TRBD1; V gene: TRBV2; clone size: .; J gene: TRBJ1-5; CDR3 DNA: TGTGCCAGCAGCCGCCCGGGACAGAGCAATCAGCCCCAGCATTTT; CDR3 protein: CASSRPGQSNQPQHF
CDR3 length: 15; D gene: TRBD1; V gene: TRBV30; clone size: .; J gene: TRBJ2-3; CDR3 DNA: TGTGCCTGGAGTGTGTGGACAGGGAGCACAGATACGCAGTATTTT; CDR3 protein: CAWSVWTGSTDTQYF
CDR3 length: 16; D gene: TRBD2; V gene: TRBV18; clone size: .; J gene: TRBJ2-1; CDR3 DNA: TGTGCCAGCTCATCCTCTAGCGGGAGGGGACACAATGAGCAGTTCTTC; CDR3 protein: CASSSSSGRGHNEQFF
CDR3 length: 15; D gene: TRBD1; V gene: TRBV4-3; clone size: .; J gene: TRBJ1-2; CDR3 DNA: TGCGCCAGCAGCCAGGGGGGACAGCGTAACTATGGCTACACCTTC; CDR3 protein: CASSQGGQRNYGYTF
CDR3 length: 16; D gene: .; V gene: TRBV7-2; clone size: .; J gene: TRBJ2-1; CDR3 DNA: TGTGCCAGCAGCTCCCTGGCGGGAAGCTCCTACAATGAGCAGTTCTTC; CDR3 protein: CASSSLAGSSYNEQFF
CDR3 length: 11; D gene: .; V gene: TRBV6-5; clone size: .; J gene: TRBJ2-7; CDR3 DNA: TGTGCCAGCAGTTATCTTTCCGAGCAGTACTTC; CDR3 protein: CASSYLSEQYF
CDR3 length: 14; D gene: .; V gene: TRBV7-9; clone size: .; J gene: TRBJ2-2; CDR3 DNA: TGTTCCAGCAGCTTATTTAGGGGAACCGGGGAGCTGTTTTTT; CDR3 protein: CSSSLFRGTGELFF
CDR3 length: 15; D gene: TRBD2; V gene: TRBV5-6; clone size: .; J gene: TRBJ2-1; CDR3 DNA: TGTGCCAGCAGCGCCGTAGCGGGAGGGCTCAATGAGCAGTTCTTC; CDR3 protein: CASSAVAGGLNEQFF
CDR3 length: 16; D gene: TRBD2; V gene: TRBV9; clone size: .; J gene: TRBJ2-2; CDR3 DNA: TGTGCCAGCAGCGCACGACTAGCGGGAGACACCGGGGAGCTGTTTTTT; CDR3 protein: CASSARLAGDTGELFF
CDR3 length: 14; D gene: .; V gene: TRBV10-1; clone size: .; J gene: TRBJ2-2; CDR3 DNA: TGCGCCAGCAGACCGGGACAGAACACCGGGGAGCTGTTTTTT; CDR3 protein: CASRPGQNTGELFF
CDR3 length: 14; D gene: .; V gene: TRBV9; clone size: .; J gene: TRBJ2-3; CDR3 DNA: TGTGCCAGCACGGGAACTAGTTCCGCAGATACGCAGTATTTT; CDR3 protein: CASTGTSSADTQYF
CDR3 length: 14; D gene: .; V gene: TRBV18; clone size: .; J gene: TRBJ2-7; CDR3 DNA: TGTGCCAGCTCACCACTCGGACAAGACTACGAGCAGTACTTC; CDR3 protein: CASSPLGQDYEQYF
CDR3 length: 15; D gene: .; V gene: TRBV5-4; clone size: .; J gene: TRBJ2-7; CDR3 DNA: TGTGCCAGCAGGCACCGGGACTTAGGCTCCTACGAGCAGTACTTC; CDR3 protein: CASRHRDLGSYEQYF
CDR3 length: 18; D gene: .; V gene: TRBV19; clone size: .; J gene: TRBJ1-5; CDR3 DNA: TGTGCCAGTATGTCGACAACTCGGGATTTCTATAGCAATCAGCCCCAGCATTTT; CDR3 protein: CASMSTTRDFYSNQPQHF
CDR3 length: 17; D gene: TRBD2; V gene: TRBV7-8; clone size: .; J gene: TRBJ2-7; CDR3 DNA: TGTGCCAGCAGCTTATCACCTGGAGCGGGAGCGGCCTACGAGCAGTACTTC; CDR3 protein: CASSLSPGAGAAYEQYF
CDR3 length: 14; D gene: .; V gene: TRBV6-5; clone size: .; J gene: TRBJ1-2; CDR3 DNA: TGTGCCAGCAGTTACTCGCGGGGGGCGGACGGCTACACCTTC; CDR3 protein: CASSYSRGADGYTF
CDR3 length: 15; D gene: .; V gene: TRBV5-4; clone size: .; J gene: TRBJ1-2; CDR3 DNA: TGTGCCAGCAGCTCTGATTTCGGTCCCAACTATGGCTACACCTTC; CDR3 protein: CASSSDFGPNYGYTF
CDR3 length: 13; D gene: .; V gene: TRBV27; clone size: .; J gene: TRBJ1-5; CDR3 DNA: TGTGCCAGCAGTCGACAGGGCAATCAGCCCCAGCATTTT; CDR3 protein: CASSRQGNQPQHF
CDR3 length: 13; D gene: .; V gene: TRBV10-2; clone size: .; J gene: TRBJ2-7; CDR3 DNA: TGCGCCAGCAGTGAGGGACAACCCTACGAGCAGTACTTC; CDR3 protein: CASSEGQPYEQYF
CDR3 length: 13; D gene: .; V gene: TRBV2; clone size: .; J gene: TRBJ2-1; CDR3 DNA: TGTGCCAGCAGTCGGACGGGAGACAATGAGCAGTTCTTC; CDR3 protein: CASSRTGDNEQFF
CDR3 length: 17; D gene: TRBD2; V gene: TRBV10-3; clone size: .; J gene: TRBJ2-1; CDR3 DNA: TGTGCCATCAGTGAGTCCCAGGCTAGCGGGGACAATAATGAGCAGTTCTTC; CDR3 protein: CAISESQASGDNNEQFF
CDR3 length: 13; D gene: .; V gene: TRBV30; clone size: .; J gene: TRBJ1-1; CDR3 DNA: TGTGCCTGGCACTGGACACGGAACACTGAAGCTTTCTTT; CDR3 protein: CAWHWTRNTEAFF
CDR3 length: 15; D gene: TRBD1; V gene: TRBV19; clone size: .; J gene: TRBJ1-5; CDR3 DNA: TGTGCCAGTAGGGAAGAGGACAGGGATGCACAGCCCCAGCATTTT; CDR3 protein: CASREEDRDAQPQHF
CDR3 length: 14; D gene: .; V gene: TRBV11-3; clone size: .; J gene: TRBJ2-7; CDR3 DNA: TGTGCCAGCAGCTTAGGCCACAGTTCCTACGAGCAGTACTTC; CDR3 protein: CASSLGHSSYEQYF